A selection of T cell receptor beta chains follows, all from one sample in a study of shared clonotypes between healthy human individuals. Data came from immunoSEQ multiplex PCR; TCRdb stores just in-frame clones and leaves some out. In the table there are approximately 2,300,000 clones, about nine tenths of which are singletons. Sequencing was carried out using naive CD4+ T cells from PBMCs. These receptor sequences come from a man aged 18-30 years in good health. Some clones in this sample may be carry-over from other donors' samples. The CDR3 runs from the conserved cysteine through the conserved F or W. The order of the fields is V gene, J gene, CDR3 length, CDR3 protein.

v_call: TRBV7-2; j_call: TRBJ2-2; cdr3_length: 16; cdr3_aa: CASSPSGRAGTGELFF
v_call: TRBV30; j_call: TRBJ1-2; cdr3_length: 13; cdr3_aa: CAWSVRTSYGYTF
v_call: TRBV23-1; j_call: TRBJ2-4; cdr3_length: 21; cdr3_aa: CASSHPKPDSRRWSAKNIQYF
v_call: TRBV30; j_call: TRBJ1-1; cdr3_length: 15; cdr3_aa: CAWSPRLGHSTEAFF
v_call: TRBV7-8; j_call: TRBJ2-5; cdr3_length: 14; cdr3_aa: CASSLDWGQVAQYF
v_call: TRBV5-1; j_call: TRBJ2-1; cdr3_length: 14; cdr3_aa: CASMTSGIRNEQFF
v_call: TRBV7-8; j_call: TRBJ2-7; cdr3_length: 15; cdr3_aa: CASSLGGTSGYEQYF
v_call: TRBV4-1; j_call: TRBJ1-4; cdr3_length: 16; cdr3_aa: CASSQGRQATNEKLFF
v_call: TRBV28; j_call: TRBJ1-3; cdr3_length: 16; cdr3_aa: CASSLPTGTAGNTIYF
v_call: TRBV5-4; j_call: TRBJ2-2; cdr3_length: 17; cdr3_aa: CASSLPTSGRVTGELFF
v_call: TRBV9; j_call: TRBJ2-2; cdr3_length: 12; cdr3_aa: CASKAGPEELFF
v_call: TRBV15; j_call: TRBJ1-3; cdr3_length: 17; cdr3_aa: CATSRDSNGLSRNTIYF
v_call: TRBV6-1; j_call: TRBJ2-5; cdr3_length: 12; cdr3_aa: CASYGGVETQYF
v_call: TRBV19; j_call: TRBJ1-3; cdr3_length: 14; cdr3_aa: CASRGLTSGNTIYF
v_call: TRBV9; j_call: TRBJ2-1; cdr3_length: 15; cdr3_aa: CASSVVWLARDEQFF
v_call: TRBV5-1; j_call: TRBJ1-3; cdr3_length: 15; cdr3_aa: CASSLPGVGGNTIYF
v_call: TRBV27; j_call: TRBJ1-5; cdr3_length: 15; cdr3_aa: CASRGGQGPNQPQHF
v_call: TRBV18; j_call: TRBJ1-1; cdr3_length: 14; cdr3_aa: CASSRQNENTEAFF
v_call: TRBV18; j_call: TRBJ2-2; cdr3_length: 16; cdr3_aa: CASSPYRDGTEAGLFF
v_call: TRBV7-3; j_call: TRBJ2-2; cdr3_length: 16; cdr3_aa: CASSLVPPANTGELFF
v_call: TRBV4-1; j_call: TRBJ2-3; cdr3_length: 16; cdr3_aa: CASSQDFSRMGDTQYF
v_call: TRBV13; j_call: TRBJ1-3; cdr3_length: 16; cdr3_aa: CASSYPGGPGGNTIYF
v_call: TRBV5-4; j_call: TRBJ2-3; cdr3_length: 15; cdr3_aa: CASSRTSGRASTQYF
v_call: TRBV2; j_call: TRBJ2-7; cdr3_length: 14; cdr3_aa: CASRRDRVTSEQYF
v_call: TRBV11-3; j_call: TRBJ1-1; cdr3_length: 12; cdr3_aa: CASSLVGGEAFF
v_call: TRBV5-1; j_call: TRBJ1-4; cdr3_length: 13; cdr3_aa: CASSFREREKLFF
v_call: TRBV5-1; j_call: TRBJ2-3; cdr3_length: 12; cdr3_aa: CASRRGTDTQYF
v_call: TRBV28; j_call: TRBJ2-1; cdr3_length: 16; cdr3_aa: CASTPSTSGARDEQFF
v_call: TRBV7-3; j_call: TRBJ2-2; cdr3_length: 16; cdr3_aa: CASSLQGSLNTGELFF
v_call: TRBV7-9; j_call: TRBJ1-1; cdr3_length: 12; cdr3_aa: CASTFGNTEAFF
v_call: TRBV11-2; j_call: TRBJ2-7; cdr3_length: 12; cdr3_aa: CASSAPGDEQYF
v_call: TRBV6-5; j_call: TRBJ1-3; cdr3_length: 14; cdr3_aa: CASSYSGYGNTIYF
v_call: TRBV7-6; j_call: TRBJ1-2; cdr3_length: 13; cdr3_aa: CASSLDRAYGYTF
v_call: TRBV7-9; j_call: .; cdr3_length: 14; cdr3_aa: CASSPVAGPYEQYF
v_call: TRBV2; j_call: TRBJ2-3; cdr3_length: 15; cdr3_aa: CASSDGHVLTDTQYF
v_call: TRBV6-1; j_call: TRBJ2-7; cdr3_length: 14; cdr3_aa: CASRIQGGNYEQYF
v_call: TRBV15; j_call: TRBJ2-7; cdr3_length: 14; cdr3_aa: CATSWGAGGLEQYF
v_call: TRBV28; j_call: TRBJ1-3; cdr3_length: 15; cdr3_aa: CASRIPRGPGNTIYF
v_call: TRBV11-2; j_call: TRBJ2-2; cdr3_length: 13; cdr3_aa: CAGGGSNTGELFF
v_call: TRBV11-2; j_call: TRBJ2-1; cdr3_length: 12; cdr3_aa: CASSLKGNEQFF
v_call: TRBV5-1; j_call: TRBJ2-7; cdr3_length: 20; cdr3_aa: CASSLNPGLAGSFPLREQYF
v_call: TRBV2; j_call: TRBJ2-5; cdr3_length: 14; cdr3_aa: CASRGPGSQETQYF
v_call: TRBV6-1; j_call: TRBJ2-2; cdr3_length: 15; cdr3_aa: CASTRAGGPVGELFF
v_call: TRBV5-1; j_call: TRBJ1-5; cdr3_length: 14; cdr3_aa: CASSTQGGDQPQHF
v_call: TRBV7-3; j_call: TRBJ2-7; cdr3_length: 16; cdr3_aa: CASSPPVSGSSYEQYF
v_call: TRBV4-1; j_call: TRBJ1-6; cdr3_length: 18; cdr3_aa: CASSQGPIQQGRNSPLHF
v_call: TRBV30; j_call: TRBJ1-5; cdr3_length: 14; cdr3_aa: CALGGVYSNQPQHF
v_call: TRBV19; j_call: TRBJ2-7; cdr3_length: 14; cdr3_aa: CASRPPGDSYEQYF
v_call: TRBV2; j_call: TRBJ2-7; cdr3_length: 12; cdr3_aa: CASSYRPYEQYF
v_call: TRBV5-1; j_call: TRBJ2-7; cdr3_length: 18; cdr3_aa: CASSWTALRTSLMGEQYF
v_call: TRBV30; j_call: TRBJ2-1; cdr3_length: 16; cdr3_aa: CAWSVGSSSLHNEQFF
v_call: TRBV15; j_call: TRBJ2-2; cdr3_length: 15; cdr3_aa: CATSRDLIYTGELFF
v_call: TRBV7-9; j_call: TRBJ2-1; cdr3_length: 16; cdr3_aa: CASSMEGGPGRNEQFF
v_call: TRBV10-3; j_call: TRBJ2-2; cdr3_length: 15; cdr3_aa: CAISDPGTGTGELFF
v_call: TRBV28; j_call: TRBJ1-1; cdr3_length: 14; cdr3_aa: CASSLGRANTEAFF
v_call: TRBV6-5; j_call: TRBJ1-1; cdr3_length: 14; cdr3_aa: CASRGGTLNTEAFF
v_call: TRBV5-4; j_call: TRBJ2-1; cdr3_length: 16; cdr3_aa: CASSGGLAGEYNEQFF
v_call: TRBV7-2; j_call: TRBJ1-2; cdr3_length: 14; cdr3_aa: CASSPSRLGYGYTF
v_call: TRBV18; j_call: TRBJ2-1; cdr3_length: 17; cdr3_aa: CASSPIYSGRAENEQFF